The entry that follows covers one T cell receptor (beta chain) sequence. Its antigen remains unidentified. No much larger clonotype is one base removed from it; base qualities were not supplied. This specimen comes from a study of blood T cell repertoires in COVID-19 (TCRdb year 2020). About the full investigation: Samples covering the acute and convalescent phases of COVID-19 were provided by collaborators in the United States, Italy and Spain. The prospective study material was composed of cDNA or gDNA derived from T cells, B-cell-depleted T cells, or PBMCs. Deeply sampled blood TCRbeta repertoires from subjects exposed to, actively infected with, or recovered from COVID-19 were included in the dataset. A freely available public database, intended as a resource for researchers studying the immune response to SARS-CoV-2, is where the repertoires were released. The samples were drawn from two sources: the first 160 participants of the ongoing ImmuneRACE study, and 950 to 1,500 subjects contributed by 6 global collaborators. A de-identified subject ID, COVID-19 status, age in years and sex were almost always included in the sample metadata. Where available, HLA class I and class II types were obtained from metadata supplied by the sample provider rather than from assay-based typing. Overall study results and their limits: The amount of clinical and demographic metadata varied by source and participant and was provided uncurated.

TCRbeta CDR3 regions were amplified from genomic DNA by means of the immunoSEQ Assay, a bias-controlled multiplex PCR. On the authors' methods: The number of nucleated cells in each sample was estimated by amplification of reference gene primers within the assay. Sequence reads were collapsed and filtered to measure the absolute abundance of every unique TCRbeta CDR3 rearrangement. For each sample, productive Simpson clonality was calculated as the square root of Simpson's diversity index over productive rearrangements. Held by TCRdb, this immuneACCESS table contains in-frame sequences only and omits some clones. Under half of the omission traces to an unresolved V gene where checked; the cause of the rest is unknown. The V and J calls and clone size were taken over from that table, and D and trimming were inferred from the DNA. For this sample there are 55,000 to 80,000 clones; just over 90% appear just once. Of the sample, roughly 1.7% is held by the ten largest clones.

The CDR3 sequence holds 15 residues, the cysteine and phenylalanine included. Solely the CDR3 DNA is kept, with 45 bases framed from the first base. From a lookup of the germline V gene, CDR1 and CDR2 are MDHEN and SYDVKM. A distance of 16 bases separates the germline ends of V and J, which lose 4 bases and 6 bases respectively. Each collaborating institution followed its own protocols to collect whole blood in K2EDTA tubes. For TCRbeta analysis, collaborators shipped samples as frozen whole blood, isolated PBMCs, or DNA extracted from either of those sample types. The rearranged chain carries TRBV28 and TRBJ2-1; too little of a D gene remains to name it. The sequenced sample was peripheral blood. This TCR derives from a human donor in a cohort sampled during active COVID-19. Here the CDR3 is given as CASSSTGHLGNEQFF. The bases are TGTGCCAGCAGTTCTACCGGCCACCTAGGCAATGAGCAGTTCTTC.